A single sample is the source of the 18 T cell receptor beta chains below, sequenced in a study of CD8+ T cells in alopecia areata. Treatment here: oral pan-JAK inhibitor, 5-10 mg twice daily. Investigators isolated RNA and reverse transcribed it into cDNA to act as the sequencing template. Some clones are missing from TCRdb's copy, which holds only in-frame ones; the method was immunoSEQ multiplex PCR. The table includes 95,000 to 150,000 clones, around 56% detected once. The sample was CD4+ T cells sorted from blood, taken at week 4, from a patient treated with tofacitinib. Source of these receptors: a human donor with alopecia areata.

The rearrangement uses TRBV13 and TRBJ1-2; D is possibly TRBD1 (5 bases). The V and J ends lost 1 base and 4 bases respectively, with 22 bases between them. The CDR3 is 18 residues long. Per the germline V gene, CDR1 is PRHDT and CDR2 is FYEKMQ (reference sequence). Here the CDR3 reads CASSLEGRRAPGLYGYTF. CDR3 sequence (DNA): TGTGCCAGCAGCTTAGAAGGCCGCAGGGCGCCCGGACTCTATGGCTACACCTTC.

The V gene is TRBV30, the J gene TRBJ2-4, with D perhaps given as TRBD1 or TRBD2 (5 bases each). Germline V CDR1 and CDR2: GTSNPN, SVGIG (reference sequence). Trimming pared 1 base from V and 16 bases from J, leaving 23 bases between. The CDR3 is 14 amino acids. The CDR3 sequence is CAWSGGTGPSSIYF. In DNA form, the CDR3 reads TGTGCCTGGAGTGGGGGGACGGGACCCTCAAGTATCTACTTC.

The chain joins TRBV7-2 to TRBJ2-4; D remains ambiguous. The germline gives CDR1 SGHTA, CDR2 FQGNSA. Trimming shortened V by 5 bases and J by 1 base, and 6 bases separated the two germline ends. The CDR3 is 13 residues long. This CDR3 is CASSLAAKNIQYF. CDR3 nucleotide sequence: TGTGCCAGCAGCCTCGCGGCCAAAAACATTCAGTACTTC.

V usage is TRBV7-9 and J usage is TRBJ2-7, with unresolved D. V lost 5 bases and J lost 9, with 17 bases in between. Germline CDR1 is SEHNR and CDR2 is FQNEAQ (reference sequence). The CDR3 contains 13 residues. The CDR3 sequence: CASSPPTSLWQYF. DNA for the CDR3: TGTGCCAGCAGCCCACCGACCTCCCTCTGGCAGTACTTC.

The J gene is TRBJ2-5, the V gene TRBV6-6, with TRBD2 matching over 12 bases. The V segment lost 5 bases and the J segment 4 bases; nucleotides outside the gene matches: 8. Germline lookup yields CDR1 MNHNY and CDR2 SVGAGI (reference sequence). This CDR3 comprises 16 residues. The CDR3 loop reads CASSPTSGSRGETQYF. CDR3 DNA: TGTGCCAGCAGTCCGACTAGCGGGAGTCGTGGAGAGACCCAGTACTTC.

The rearrangement joins TRBV29-1 to TRBJ2-5; the match to TRBD1 covers 7 bases. Germline V gene lookup returns CDR1 SQVTM and CDR2 ANQGSEA. The CDR3 extends over 12 amino acids. V lost 6 bases and J lost 5; bases outside the gene matches: 6. DNA of the CDR3: TGCAGCGTAAAGGGGGCGAGCGAGACCCAGTACTTC. Translation: CSVKGASETQYF.

The chain links TRBV6-5 to TRBJ1-2, with 11 bases matching TRBD1. Germline CDR1 MNHEY, CDR2 SVGAGI. This CDR3 has 15 amino acids. The V segment lost 5 bases and the J segment 2 bases; nucleotides outside the gene matches: 4. In DNA, the CDR3 is TGTGCCAGCAGTACTAGGACAGGGGGCAACTATGGCTACACCTTC. Protein product: CASSTRTGGNYGYTF.

The V call is TRBV4-1, the J call TRBJ1-4; possible D gene TRBD1, 6 bases. V was pared by 3 bases and J by 5 bases, with 13 bases between. From germline, CDR1 is MGHRA and CDR2 YSYEKL. The CDR3 has 15 amino acids. CDR3 loop: CASSHHPDSNEKLFF. The CDR3 nucleotides read TGCGCCAGCAGCCACCACCCGGACAGCAATGAAAAACTGTTTTTT.

V is TRBV2 and J is TRBJ1-5, with a possible D match to TRBD1 (5 bases). Trimming cost V 6 bases and J 3 bases, with 15 bases left between them. The CDR3 length is 15 residues. Germline lookup yields CDR1 SNHLY and CDR2 FYNNEI. This CDR3 is CASSAEGQHNQPQHF. For the CDR3, the DNA is TGTGCCAGCAGCGCCGAGGGGCAGCACAATCAGCCCCAGCATTTT.

This clone was seen only once. This chain joins TRBV30 and TRBJ2-7, with D perhaps being TRBD1 or TRBD2 (5 bases each). Germline CDR1 reads GTSNPN; CDR2 reads SVGIG (reference sequence). V dropped 8 bases and J dropped 0 bases, with 8 bases sitting between them. CDR3 size: 11 residues. The CDR3 is CAGTGSYEQYF. The CDR3 DNA follows: TGTGCCGGGACGGGCTCCTACGAGCAGTACTTC.

This chain joins TRBV29-1 and TRBJ2-1; a weak D match, TRBD2 (6 bases). This CDR3 has 13 residues. Per germline, CDR1 SQVTM and CDR2 ANQGSEA. V lost 7 bases to trimming and J lost 4 bases, with 14 bases between them. This chain's CDR3 is CSGATAGYNEQFF. The CDR3 bases are TGCAGCGGAGCGACAGCGGGTTACAATGAGCAGTTCTTC.

This sequence joins TRBV2 and TRBJ1-6; 7 nucleotides line up with TRBD1. The V and J ends lost 6 bases and 6 bases, in that order; junction bases with no gene match: 5. This CDR3 contains 14 residues. Germline V CDR1 and CDR2: SNHLY, FYNNEI. The CDR3 DNA sequence: TGTGCCAGCAGAGAGGGACAGTTTAATTCACCCCTCCACTTT. Encoded protein: CASREGQFNSPLHF.

The chain has TRBV29-1 and TRBJ1-1, with no clear D. The germline V gene has CDR1 SQVTM and CDR2 ANQGSEA. V lost 7 bases and J lost 3, with 9 bases in between. The CDR3 totals 11 residues. CDR3 DNA: TGCAGCGGGGTCGAGTACACTGAAGCTTTCTTT. This encodes CSGVEYTEAFF.

This rearrangement joins TRBV2 to TRBJ1-1; a weak D match, TRBD1 (6 bases). CDR3 length: 15 amino acids. Germline V gene data show CDR1 as SNHLY and CDR2 as FYNNEI. Trimming removed 3 bases from V and 0 bases from J, with 11 bases in between. Here the CDR3 reads CASSEQGHMNTEAFF. The CDR3, as DNA: TGTGCCAGCAGTGAGCAGGGACATATGAACACTGAAGCTTTCTTT.

In its sample, this clone was seen a few times. The J gene is TRBJ1-4, the V gene TRBV7-9; TRBD1 matches 9 bases. CDR3 length: 16 residues. The trim removed 5 bases at V and 7 bases at J, leaving 11 bases unmatched. Germline CDR1 reads SEHNR; CDR2 reads FQNEAQ (reference sequence). This CDR3 is CASSTPDRGSSEKLFF. The CDR3 bases are TGTGCCAGCAGCACACCCGACAGGGGGTCGAGTGAAAAACTGTTTTTT.

The V and J genes are TRBV5-6 and TRBJ1-2; 9 bases match TRBD1. V dropped 4 bases and J dropped 8; count of bases not matched to a gene: 15. CDR1 is SGHDT, CDR2 YYEEEE, per germline. This CDR3 is built from 16 residues. The DNA of the CDR3 is TGTGCCAGCAGCCCAACAAGCGACAGGGGGAGACGAGGCTACACCTTC. It specifies CASSPTSDRGRRGYTF.

This clone was picked up a small number of times. This CDR3 is also generated by other DNA sequences in the sample. The chain uses TRBV5-1 and TRBJ1-1; D not certain. Trimming removed 0 bases at V and 0 bases at J, with 6 bases between. Looked up from germline, CDR1 is SGHRS and CDR2 is YFSETQ. The CDR3 runs 14 residues. The CDR3 sequence is CASSLDGMNTEAFF. Here the CDR3 DNA reads TGCGCCAGCAGCTTGGATGGTATGAACACTGAAGCTTTCTTT.

This clone was found a few times. This chain uses TRBV30 with TRBJ1-2, with 10 bases identical to TRBD1. The CDR3 runs 14 residues. Trimming took 4 bases from V and 4 from J; bases not matched to a gene: 6. Looked up from germline, CDR1 is GTSNPN and CDR2 is SVGIG (reference sequence). The CDR3 DNA reads as TGTGCCTGGAATAGGGGGACAGGGGCCTATGGCTACACCTTC. Amino acid sequence: CAWNRGTGAYGYTF.